This paragraph reports one T cell receptor (beta chain). Antigen specificity is unknown. The data were obtained in a study of T cells after yellow fever vaccination. Turning to the study itself: Preparation used SMART-Seq v4 Ultra Low Input for the low-cell-number fractions. Points from the study as a whole: Most primary-vaccination clones recurred post-booster (roughly 96% CD4, around 88% CD8). Weaker, the secondary response peaked sooner, at day 5 versus 15.

MiXCR, run by TCRdb on the 5' RACE reads, gives a single entry per CDR3 protein. The sample holds nearly 550,000 distinct CDR3 sequences, approximately 21% seen once. The CDR3 runs 17 residues. V was trimmed by 6 bases and J by 0 bases, leaving 20 bases between them. Germline assignment: CDR1 KGHSH and CDR2 LQKENI. This sequence was found in a man under 40 who received the YFV17D yellow fever vaccine. V usage is TRBV18 and J usage is TRBJ1-2, with D possibly matching TRBD1 (5 bases). Material: PBMCs, obtained 15 days after the yellow fever booster vaccination. The CDR3 DNA follows: TGTGCCAGCTCCTCAGCGTTGTGGGGCGCCACTAACTATGGCTACACCTTC. As protein: CASSSALWGATNYGYTF.